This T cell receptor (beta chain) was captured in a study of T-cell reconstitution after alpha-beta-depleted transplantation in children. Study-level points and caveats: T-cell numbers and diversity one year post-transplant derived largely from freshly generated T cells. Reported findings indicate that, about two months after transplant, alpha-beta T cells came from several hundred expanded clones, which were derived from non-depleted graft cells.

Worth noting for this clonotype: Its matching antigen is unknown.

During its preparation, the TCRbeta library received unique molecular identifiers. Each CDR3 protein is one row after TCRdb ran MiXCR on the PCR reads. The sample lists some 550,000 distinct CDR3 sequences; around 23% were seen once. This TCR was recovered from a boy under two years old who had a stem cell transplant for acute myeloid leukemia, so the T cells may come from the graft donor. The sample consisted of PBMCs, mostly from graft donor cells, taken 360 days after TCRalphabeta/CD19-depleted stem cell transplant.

The CDR3 loop reads CASSSGQVTGELFF. The CDR3 DNA follows: TGTGCCAGCAGTTCTGGACAGGTCACCGGGGAGCTGTTTTTT. The genes are TRBV6-5 and TRBJ2-2; the match to TRBD1 covers 7 bases. The germline CDR1 and CDR2 sequences are MNHEY and SVGAGI. Trimming cost V 4 bases and J 4 bases; bases outside gene matches: 3. The CDR3 is made up of 14 amino acids.